This TCR beta chain originates from a study of radiotherapy plus CTLA-4 blockade in lung cancer. Notes on the study in general: Tumor-origin TCR clones grew in blood after radiotherapy plus ipilimumab. It was early blood T cell clone dynamics, with interferon-beta, that reportedly best predicted response.

Generated by immunoSEQ multiplex PCR, the TCRdb table keeps only in-frame clones and is missing some. The sample has roughly 50,000 clones; roughly 81% are singletons. Germline-derived CDR1 and CDR2 are MNHEY and SMNVEV (reference sequence). This CDR3 spans 11 amino acids. Trimming cost V 6 bases and J 3 bases, with 3 bases left between them. This clone has only a few counts. Antigen unknown. The TCR originated in a human donor with non-small cell lung cancer whose response to radiotherapy plus ipilimumab could not be evaluated. The specimen comprised peripheral blood, sampled from a patient treated with radiotherapy plus ipilimumab. This rearrangement joins TRBV27 to TRBJ2-1; D is unclear. CDR3 coding DNA: TGTGCCAGCAGCCTCTACAATGAGCAGTTCTTC. Amino acid sequence: CASSLYNEQFF.